This TCR beta chain was captured by sequencing in a study of control samples from healthy donors and cancer patients. CDR1 and CDR2 from the germline V gene are SEHNR and FQNEAQ (reference sequence). The CDR3 runs to 14 residues. Trimming cost V 1 base and J 7 bases, with 13 bases left between them. Libraries were prepared by immunoSEQ multiplex PCR; TCRdb keeps only in-frame clonotypes and omits some of them. This table has some 150,000 clones, 96% appearing once. The sequence was collected from a woman in her 30s in good health. The sample comprised blood. The chain links TRBV7-9 to TRBJ1-1, with no clear D. The CDR3: CASSLVGLRDEAFF. The CDR3 DNA reads as TGTGCCAGCAGCTTAGTTGGGTTGAGGGATGAAGCTTTCTTT.